Listed below are T cell receptor beta chains from one sample, sequenced in a study of cytomegalovirus exposure and HLA in healthy donors. Method: immunoSEQ multiplex PCR; TCRdb's copy keeps in-frame clones and lacks some. The sample has 90,000 to 140,000 clones, approximately 16% seen once. Material: PBMCs. The receptors here all came from a female donor in good health and CMV-seronegative. CDR3s include the opening cysteine and the closing phenylalanine or tryptophan. The D gene is left open where the match is weak. The size of a clone is reported for some rows only, either as once, few or many, or as a class for expanded clones.

>-|TRBV7-9|-|TRBJ1-2
TGTGCCAGCAGCTTAGCCACAGCACGAGAGCTACAGTATGGCTACACCTTC
CASSLATARELQYGYTF
>TRBD1|TRBV10-3|few|TRBJ1-4
TGTGCCATCAGCCCAGGGGGAACTAATGAAAAACTGTTTTTT
CAISPGGTNEKLFF
>TRBD2|TRBV29-1|-|TRBJ2-1
TGCAGCTTCCTCACGGGGGGAGCAGGGAACAATGAGCAGTTCTTC
CSFLTGGAGNNEQFF
>-|TRBV7-9|once|TRBJ1-5
TGTGCCAGCAGTCTAGGGTATGGAGGTGATCAGCCCCAGCATTTT
CASSLGYGGDQPQHF
>-|TRBV5-1|-|TRBJ1-6
TGCGCCAGCAGCTTGGACTTGCAGGGAAATTCACCCCTCCACTTT
CASSLDLQGNSPLHF
>-|TRBV6-5|few|TRBJ1-1
TGTGCCAGCAGGCGGACGGACTTGAACACTGAAGCTTTCTTT
CASRRTDLNTEAFF
>-|TRBV7-8|-|TRBJ2-1
TGTGCCAGCAGCTTGGTTGTCAGGGGAATCTACAATGAGCAGTTCTTC
CASSLVVRGIYNEQFF
>TRBD2|TRBV5-4|-|TRBJ2-3
TGTGCCAGCAGCCCTTCTAGCGGCGGCACAGATACGCAGTATTTT
CASSPSSGGTDTQYF
>TRBD2|TRBV4-3|-|TRBJ2-4
TGCGCCAGCAGCCGCCATCCCTCTAGCGGGGGGGGCCTGGGAAACATTCAGTACTTC
CASSRHPSSGGGLGNIQYF
>TRBD1|TRBV29-1|few|TRBJ1-2
TGCAGCGTAGGTAGTCAGGGGGCGGGCGGCTACACCTTC
CSVGSQGAGGYTF
>TRBD1|TRBV5-6|few|TRBJ1-1
TGTGCCAGCAGCTTAGGGGGCTGGACTGAAGCTTTCTTT
CASSLGGWTEAFF
>TRBD2|TRBV9|few|TRBJ2-3
TGTGCCAGCAGCTCACGACTAGCGGGAGGGTCGAGGACAGATACGCAGTATTTT
CASSSRLAGGSRTDTQYF
>TRBD2|TRBV5-3|-|TRBJ2-5
TGTGCCAGAAGCTTGGGGGGGGGAGGTCCCCAAGAGACCCAGTACTTC
CARSLGGGGPQETQYF
>TRBD2|TRBV7-9|-|TRBJ2-7
TGTGCCAGCAGCCCACGCTGGACTAGCGGGAAAGGGGAGCAGTACTTC
CASSPRWTSGKGEQYF
>-|TRBV5-1|few|TRBJ1-1
TGCGCCAGCAGCTTGGAGGGGGGGGCTTTGGGTACTGAAGCTTTCTTT
CASSLEGGALGTEAFF
>TRBD2|TRBV6-1|few|TRBJ2-5
TGTGCCAGCAGTGGACTAGCGGGGCAAGAGACCCAGTACTTC
CASSGLAGQETQYF
>TRBD2|TRBV9|few|TRBJ2-3
TGTGCCAGCAGCGTAGGAGCGGGGAACACAGATACGCAGTATTTT
CASSVGAGNTDTQYF
>TRBD1|TRBV2|few|TRBJ1-6
TGTGCCAGCAAAATGGACAGGGGGCCTTCACCCCTCCACTTT
CASKMDRGPSPLHF
>-|TRBV27|few|TRBJ2-7
TGTGCCAGCAGTCCACCACCGGGACAAAAATCGGGGTACGAGCAGTACTTC
CASSPPPGQKSGYEQYF
>TRBD1|TRBV15|-|TRBJ1-1
TGTGCCATACGACAGGGACCGAACACTGAAGCTTTCTTT
CAIRQGPNTEAFF
>TRBD2|TRBV5-1|-|TRBJ2-5
TGCGCCAGCAGCCCGGGACTAGCGGGGGGTCGCCAAGAGACCCAGTACTTC
CASSPGLAGGRQETQYF
>-|TRBV19|-|TRBJ1-5
TGTGCCAGTAGTATAGCCCTAGACTCAAAGCATAGCAATCAGCCCCAGCATTTT
CASSIALDSKHSNQPQHF
>-|TRBV4-2|few|TRBJ1-1
TGTGCCAGCAGCCAAGTTGCCAGTATGAACACTGAAGCTTTCTTT
CASSQVASMNTEAFF
>-|TRBV6-6|-|TRBJ1-2
TGTGCCAGCAGTTACTCACCGACAGGATCAAACTATGGCTACACCTTC
CASSYSPTGSNYGYTF
>-|TRBV10-3|once|TRBJ2-7
TGTGCCATCACCGCCGGGGAGGTATCCTACGAGCAGTACTTC
CAITAGEVSYEQYF
>-|TRBV18|few|TRBJ1-3
TGTGCCAGCTCACCACCAGTCCGGGACACCATATATTTT
CASSPPVRDTIYF
>-|TRBV30|-|TRBJ2-7
TGTGCCTGGAGTTCGGGACTCCTCTCCTACGAGCAGTACTTC
CAWSSGLLSYEQYF
>-|TRBV30|-|TRBJ1-2
TGTGCCTGGAGGCGAAGGAGTTTACCTGGCTACACCTTC
CAWRRRSLPGYTF
>-|TRBV6-5|few|TRBJ2-7
TGTGCCAGCAGTTCTCGGGGGAATACCTACGAGCAGTACTTC
CASSSRGNTYEQYF
>TRBD1|TRBV27|few|TRBJ1-5
TGTGCCAGCAGGGATACAGGGGTAGGTCAGCCCCAGCATTTT
CASRDTGVGQPQHF
>TRBD1|TRBV7-2|-|TRBJ1-3
TGTGCCAGCAGCTTCGACAGGGTAGGAAACACCATATATTTT
CASSFDRVGNTIYF
>-|TRBV5-6|-|TRBJ1-5
TGTGCCAGCAGCTTGAGGAGACAGGGCAATCAGCCCCAGCATTTT
CASSLRRQGNQPQHF
>TRBD2|TRBV29-1|-|TRBJ2-7
TGCAGCGTTGAAAAACCGGGACTAGTTACTGGCGAGCAGTACTTC
CSVEKPGLVTGEQYF
>TRBD1|TRBV7-6|-|TRBJ2-6
TGTGCCAGCAGTTCACCGGGCGGGACAGGGGGTACTGGGGCCAACGTCCTGACTTTC
CASSSPGGTGGTGANVLTF
>TRBD2|TRBV15|few|TRBJ2-7
TGTGCCACCAGCAGAGATCTGGCTAGCGGGAGTTACGAGCAGTACTTC
CATSRDLASGSYEQYF
>-|TRBV11-3|once|TRBJ1-1
TGTGCCAGCAGGGAGAGGGAGAACACTGAAGCTTTCTTT
CASRERENTEAFF
>TRBD1|TRBV4-3|few|TRBJ1-4
TGCGCCAGCAGCCAAGCTGACAGGGCTGAAAAACTGTTTTTT
CASSQADRAEKLFF
>TRBD1|TRBV4-3|few|TRBJ1-2
TGCGCCAGCAGCCAAGATTTCCCCCCGGGACAGGGGCTGTCTGGCTATGGCTACACCTTC
CASSQDFPPGQGLSGYGYTF
>-|TRBV2|few|TRBJ2-2
TGTGCCAGCAGAGTAGGGGTCGGGGAGCTGTTTTTT
CASRVGVGELFF
>TRBD1|TRBV19|-|TRBJ1-2
TGTGCCTCAATGGGCGGACAGGCGGCGGAGTATGGCTACACCTTC
CASMGGQAAEYGYTF
>-|TRBV4-3|-|TRBJ2-7
TGCGCCAGCAGCCAAGAACAGTCGACCGAGCAGTACTTC
CASSQEQSTEQYF
>-|TRBV18|-|TRBJ1-1
TGTGCCAGCTCACCACGAGTAGGCAGGGCGAACACTGAAGCTTTCTTT
CASSPRVGRANTEAFF
>TRBD1|TRBV4-1|-|TRBJ1-1
TGCGCCAGCAGTGGTTCGACAGGGAGAAACACTGAAGCTTTCTTT
CASSGSTGRNTEAFF